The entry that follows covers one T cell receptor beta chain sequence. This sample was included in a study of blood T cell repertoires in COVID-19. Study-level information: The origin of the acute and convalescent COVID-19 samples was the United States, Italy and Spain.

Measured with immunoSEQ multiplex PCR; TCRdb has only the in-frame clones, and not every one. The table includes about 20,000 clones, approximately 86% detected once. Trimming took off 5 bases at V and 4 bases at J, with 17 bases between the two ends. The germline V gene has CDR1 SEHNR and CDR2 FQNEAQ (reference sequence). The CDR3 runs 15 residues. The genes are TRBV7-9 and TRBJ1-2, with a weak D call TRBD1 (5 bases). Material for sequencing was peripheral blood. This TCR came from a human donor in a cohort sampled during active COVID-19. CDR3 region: CASSPAGGWAYGYTF. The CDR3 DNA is TGTGCCAGCAGCCCGGCGGGGGGATGGGCCTATGGCTACACCTTC. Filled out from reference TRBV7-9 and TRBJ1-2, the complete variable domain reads DTGVSQNPRHKITKRGQNVTFRCDPISEHNRLYWYRQTLGQGPEFLTYFQNEAQLEKSRLLSDRFSAERPKGSFSTLEIQRTEQGDSAMYLCASSPAGGWAYGYTFGSGTRLTVV.